The 8 T cell receptor beta chains below were found in one sample sequenced in a study of CD8 T cells in ankylosing spondylitis. Broader study findings: A TCR beta motif of eight highly homologous variants appeared characteristic of ankylosing spondylitis blood.

No antigen has been identified for these receptors. TCRdb ran MiXCR on the 5' RACE reads and lists one entry per CDR3 protein. This table holds fewer than 550,000 distinct CDR3 sequences, over 4% found once. The sample comprised blood, either unsorted or a sorted T cell fraction (not recorded which). All receptors derive from a male donor with ankylosing spondylitis.

Ten or more counts support this clonotype. The chain recombines TRBV10-3 with TRBJ2-7; a possible D gene is TRBD2 (5 bases). This CDR3 spans 13 amino acids. V lost 10 bases to trimming and J lost 3 bases, with 16 bases between them. Germline V gives CDR1 ENHRY, CDR2 SYGVKD. CDR3 bases: TGTGCCACCCAGGAGGCTTCTCTCTACGAGCAGTACTTC. This encodes CATQEASLYEQYF.

This clonotype was counted at least ten times. J is TRBJ2-5 and V is TRBV7-9; no definite D call. The CDR3 consists of 14 residues. Trimming took off 4 bases at V and 2 bases at J, with 11 bases between the two ends. Germline assignment: CDR1 SEHNR and CDR2 FQNEAQ (reference sequence). CDR3 loop: CASSSRRRQETQYF. Here the CDR3 DNA reads TGTGCCAGCAGCTCCCGGCGGCGGCAAGAGACCCAGTACTTC.

This clonotype was observed many times. The V gene is TRBV29-1, the J gene TRBJ2-1; 9 bases are a match to TRBD2. The germline V gene has CDR1 SQVTM and CDR2 ANQGSEA. The V segment lost 3 bases and the J segment 9 bases; nucleotides outside the gene matches: 6. This CDR3 has 13 amino acids. The CDR3: CSVEQREVPEQFF. CDR3 DNA: TGCAGCGTTGAGCAGCGGGAGGTTCCTGAGCAGTTCTTC.

This clonotype was detected many times. The chain couples TRBV5-6 to TRBJ1-6; no clear D gene. V lost 2 bases and J lost 0, with 9 bases in between. The germline CDR1 and CDR2 sequences are SGHDT and YYEEEE. This CDR3 comprises 16 residues. The CDR3 DNA follows: TGTGCCAGCAGCTTAGTTCGGAGCTCCTATAATTCACCCCTCCACTTT. Translated: CASSLVRSSYNSPLHF.

As to this clonotype: A single base separates this from a much larger clone, so it may be a read error. The chain is built from TRBV20-1 and TRBJ2-1; the match to TRBD2 covers 9 bases. Germline V gene data show CDR1 as DFQATT and CDR2 as SNEGSKA (reference sequence). There are 15 residues in the CDR3. V was clipped by 2 bases and J by 7 bases; unmatched bases: 9. The DNA of the CDR3 is TGCAGTGCTAGACGGACTAGCGCGAGTAGTAATGAGCAGTTCTTC. Translation: CSARRTSASSNEQFF.

This clonotype was counted at least ten times. The rearrangement uses TRBV29-1 and TRBJ1-1, with D possibly matching TRBD1 (5 bases). CDR1 SQVTM and CDR2 ANQGSEA come from the germline V gene. The CDR3 has 14 residues. V lost 5 bases and J 1 base, leaving 14 bases between the germline ends. The CDR3 region has the DNA TGCAGCGTTCTCCCCCCGCAGGGGAACACTGAAGCTTTCTTT. This gives the protein CSVLPPQGNTEAFF.

This clonotype was seen repeatedly, ten times or more. The rearrangement uses TRBV28 and TRBJ2-4; D uncertain. The germline gives CDR1 MDHEN, CDR2 SYDVKM. Trimming pared 5 bases from V and 1 base from J, leaving 6 bases between. The CDR3 spans 13 residues. The CDR3 DNA reads TGTGCCAGCAGTGGATGGGCCAAAAACATTCAGTACTTC. Protein sequence: CASSGWAKNIQYF.

This clonotype was seen at least ten times. The rearrangement links TRBV7-8 to TRBJ2-3, with D possibly being TRBD1 or TRBD2 (6 bases each). Germline V CDR1 and CDR2: SGHVS, FQNEAQ. The V end lost 5 bases, the J end lost 1 base, and 19 bases lay between the germline ends. CDR3 length: 17 amino acids. The CDR3 spells CASSLLRGERGTDTQYF. The CDR3 nucleotides are TGTGCCAGCAGCCTCCTTAGGGGGGAGAGAGGCACAGATACGCAGTATTTT.